A selection of T cell receptor beta chains follows, all from one sample in a study of neurological immune-mediated disorders. Using its own MiXCR run on the 5' RACE reads, TCRdb lists one record per CDR3 protein. The sample includes under 75,000 distinct CDR3 sequences, 3% to 4% of them seen just once. Material: PBMCs. The receptors come from a woman aged 55-75 years with multiple sclerosis. CDR3s include the opening cysteine and the closing phenylalanine or tryptophan. The D gene is left open where the match is weak. Rows give clone size only sometimes, using once, few, many, or a class for an expanded clone.

V	J	size	D	DNA	CDR3
TRBV20-1	TRBJ2-5	many	TRBD1	TGCAGTGCTACAGGGGGTTTGGAGACCCAGTACTTC	CSATGGLETQYF
TRBV18	TRBJ1-1	many	NA	TGTGCCAGCTCCCCCATCGGGGGAGGATCTGAAGCTTTCTTT	CASSPIGGGSEAFF
TRBV28	TRBJ2-1	few	TRBD2	TGTGCCAGCAGATCCCAGGGACTAGGCTACAATGAGCAGTTCTTC	CASRSQGLGYNEQFF
TRBV12-3/TRBV12-4	TRBJ1-1	many	TRBD1	TGTGCCAGCAGTTTAATCGGTCAGGGGGGGAACACTGAAGCTTTCTTT	CASSLIGQGGNTEAFF
TRBV24-1	TRBJ1-5	many	NA	TGTGCCACCAGCCACGACAGGATTAATCAGCCCCAGCATTTT	CATSHDRINQPQHF
TRBV28	TRBJ1-1	many	NA	TGTGCCAGCAGCGGGCTTGGACTAAGGGACACTGAAGCTTTCTTT	CASSGLGLRDTEAFF
TRBV12-3/TRBV12-4	TRBJ1-4	many	NA	TGTGCCAGCAGTTGGGGGGGGGAACTGTTTTTT	CASSWGGELFF
TRBV30	TRBJ2-7	NA	NA	TGTGCCTGGAGTGTAGTCGGGGGTGGCTACGAGCAGTACTTC	CAWSVVGGGYEQYF
TRBV6-5	TRBJ2-7	NA	TRBD1	TGTGCCAGCAGTTCTTTAGGGACAGCCTCGGCCGAGCAGTACTTC	CASSSLGTASAEQYF
TRBV12-3/TRBV12-4	TRBJ2-5	many	TRBD1	TGTGCCAGCAGTTTACGCGCCAGGGGGCGGGAAGAGACCCAGTACTTC	CASSLRARGREETQYF
TRBV25-1	TRBJ1-6	NA	NA	TGTGCCAGCAGTGAATTGGGCAGGGAGAATTCACCCCTCCACTTT	CASSELGRENSPLHF
TRBV4-1	TRBJ1-2	many	NA	TGCGCCAGCAGCCCTCGAGCCGAGGCCCTCTATGGCTACACCTTC	CASSPRAEALYGYTF
TRBV7-8	TRBJ1-4	many	NA	TGTGCCAGCAGCTCGAGACACCTTGCAACTAATGAAAAACTGTTTTTT	CASSSRHLATNEKLFF
TRBV12-2	TRBJ2-7	NA	NA	TGTGCAAGTCGCTTAGCGCCGACGCCCGGGACTAGCGGGGGGCCAAACTACGAGCAGTACTTC	CASRLAPTPGTSGGPNYEQYF
TRBV5-1	TRBJ1-5	many	NA	TGCGCCAGCAGCTTGGATGGGGAGCTCAATCAGCCCCAGCATTTT	CASSLDGELNQPQHF
TRBV29-1	TRBJ2-1	many	TRBD2	TGCAGCGTTGTATTTCCGGGAGGCTTAATGTACAATGAGCAGTTCTTC	CSVVFPGGLMYNEQFF
TRBV30	TRBJ2-1	many	NA	TGTGCCTGGAGTCCCTACCACAATGAGCAGTTCTTC	CAWSPYHNEQFF
TRBV6-1	TRBJ1-2	NA	NA	TGTGCCAGCAGTGAACATCCCAGAGGTTATGGCTACACCTTC	CASSEHPRGYGYTF
TRBV7-3	TRBJ1-1	NA	NA	TGTGCCAGCAGCTCCTACATGGACACTGAAGCTTTCTTT	CASSSYMDTEAFF
TRBV6-1	TRBJ1-2	many	NA	TGTGCCAGCACGACGGCAGCTAACTATGGCTACACCTTC	CASTTAANYGYTF
TRBV5-1	TRBJ2-1	many	TRBD2	TGCGCCAGCAGCTTCGGACTAGCGGACGACAATGAGCAGTTCTTC	CASSFGLADDNEQFF
TRBV24-1	TRBJ1-1	many	NA	TGTGCCACCAGTGCAGGCACTGAAGCTTTCTTT	CATSAGTEAFF
TRBV20-1	TRBJ2-2	many	NA	TGCAGTGTCGACGCAATCCTCACCGGGGAGCTGTTTTTT	CSVDAILTGELFF
TRBV5-1	TRBJ2-7	many	NA	TGCGCCAGCAGTCCGGACCCGGCCGGGGAGCAGTACTTC	CASSPDPAGEQYF
TRBV7-9	TRBJ2-1	many	NA	TGTGCCAGCAGCTCCCGACCCGCTGAAAGACTAGTTATGCGGCAGCAGTTCTTC	CASSSRPAERLVMRQQFF
TRBV5-1	TRBJ2-5	many	TRBD1	TGCGCCACCCAGACAGGGGCGGGGGAGACCCAGTACTTC	CATQTGAGETQYF
TRBV7-3	TRBJ2-1	many	NA	TGTGCCAGCAGCTTAATACCGAACAATGAGCAGTTCTTC	CASSLIPNNEQFF
TRBV5-1	TRBJ2-7	many	NA	TGCGCCAGCAGCTTGGCTTCAGGGAACTACGAGCAGTACTTC	CASSLASGNYEQYF
TRBV5-5	TRBJ1-4	many	TRBD1	TGTGCCAGCAGCGGACGGACAGGAGCCAGTAATGAAAAACTGTTTTTT	CASSGRTGASNEKLFF
TRBV3-1	TRBJ2-1	many	TRBD1	TGTGCCAGCAGCCCGGGACAGGGATCCTCCTACAATGAGCAGTTCTTC	CASSPGQGSSYNEQFF
TRBV6-5	TRBJ2-7	many	NA	TGTGCCAGCAGAGGGGCAAACTACGAGCAGTACTTC	CASRGANYEQYF
TRBV24-1	TRBJ1-1	many	NA	TGTGACACCAGCAAGGCAGGGACAGAAGCTTTCTTT	CDTSKAGTEAFF
TRBV5-5	TRBJ2-1	many	NA	TGTGCCAGCAGCTTGGGTCAGGGAGGTTACAATGAGCAGTTCTTC	CASSLGQGGYNEQFF
TRBV19	TRBJ1-1	many	NA	TGTGCCAGTTGGTCCGGGGCAGAAAAAGCTTTCTTT	CASWSGAEKAFF
TRBV7-8	TRBJ2-1	many	NA	TGTGCCAGCAGCTTAGAGAGCTCCTACAATGAGCAGTTCTTC	CASSLESSYNEQFF
TRBV27	TRBJ2-1	many	TRBD2	TGTGCCAGCAGTTTTTTAGCGGGGGGGCGGAATGAGCAGTTCTTC	CASSFLAGGRNEQFF
TRBV6-5	TRBJ1-2	many	TRBD1	TGTGCCAGCAGCTCCCGGACAGGGAGGGTTGGCTACACCTTC	CASSSRTGRVGYTF
TRBV7-3	TRBJ2-2	many	NA	TGTGCCAGCAGCTTAATTGGCACCGGGGAGCTGTTTTTT	CASSLIGTGELFF
TRBV4-2	TRBJ2-7	many	NA	TGTGCCAGCAGCCAAGATTGGAGACCCTACGAGCAGTACTTC	CASSQDWRPYEQYF
TRBV5-1	TRBJ2-7	many	TRBD2	TGCGCCAGCAGCTCGGGAGGTCTTCGGGGAAGCTCCTACGAGCAGTACTTC	CASSSGGLRGSSYEQYF
TRBV5-1	TRBJ1-4	many	NA	TGCGCCAGCAGCCCGACAGGCGTTAATGAAAAACTGTTTTTT	CASSPTGVNEKLFF
TRBV5-1	TRBJ1-2	many	NA	TGCGCCAGCAGCTTGGGACAGACCCATGGCTACACCTTC	CASSLGQTHGYTF
TRBV28	TRBJ2-7	many	NA	TGTGCCAGCAGTTTTAGTAGGCACGAGCAGTACTTC	CASSFSRHEQYF
TRBV10-3	TRBJ2-2	many	TRBD2	TGTGCCATCAGTGACACTAGCGGGACGTCCGGGGAGCTGTTTTTT	CAISDTSGTSGELFF
TRBV12-3/TRBV12-4	TRBJ1-2	many	NA	TGTGCCAGCAGTGCTCGCCGCCTATATGGCTACACCTTC	CASSARRLYGYTF
TRBV20-1	TRBJ2-7	NA	TRBD2	TGCAGTGCTAGACCACTAGCGTATGTATACGAGCAGTACTTC	CSARPLAYVYEQYF
TRBV20-1	TRBJ2-3	many	TRBD2	TGCAGTGCTAGAGATACCGCTAGCGGGGGAGCAGATACGCAGTATTTT	CSARDTASGGADTQYF
TRBV27	TRBJ2-7	many	TRBD1	TGTGCCAGCAGCCCGGGACAGGGGGCTTACGAGCAGTACTTC	CASSPGQGAYEQYF
TRBV20-1	TRBJ1-6	many	TRBD1	TGCAGTGCTCCACACCCGACAGGGGGGCATTCACCCCTCCACTTT	CSAPHPTGGHSPLHF
TRBV28	TRBJ2-1	many	TRBD2	TGTGCCAGCAGTTTAGGGACTAGTTTGAGTCTTGAGCAGTTCTTC	CASSLGTSLSLEQFF
TRBV5-5	TRBJ2-5	many	TRBD1	TGTGCCAGCAGCTTTGGGACAGGTTACCAAGAGACCCAGTACTTC	CASSFGTGYQETQYF
TRBV3-1	TRBJ2-1	few	TRBD2	TGTGCCAGCAGCCAACTCGAGCGGGAGCGAAACAATGAGCAGTTCTTC	CASSQLERERNNEQFF
TRBV29-1	TRBJ2-2	many	TRBD1	TGCAGCGTTGAAGATCGGGACAGTACCGGGGAGCTGTTTTTT	CSVEDRDSTGELFF